Listed here are 7 T cell receptor beta chains from one sample, sequenced in a study of blood T cell repertoires in COVID-19. The method was immunoSEQ multiplex PCR; TCRdb's version includes in-frame clones alone and lacks a portion of them. Of some 74,000 clones listed, approximately 78% were seen once; the top ten hold around 4.8%. Specimen: peripheral blood. The receptor set was obtained from a woman aged 80 or over with active or convalescent COVID-19.

The chain joins TRBV6-2 or TRBV6-3 to TRBJ2-7; 9 positions match TRBD1. CDR1 is MNHEY, CDR2 SVGEGT, per germline. The CDR3 totals 16 residues. Trimming at V came to 5 bases and at J to 0 bases, leaving 8 bases not matched to a gene. In DNA, the CDR3 is TGTGCCAGCAGTACACCGGACAGGGGAAGCTCCTACGAGCAGTACTTC. This codes for CASSTPDRGSSYEQYF.

This CDR3 is CASNDGEETQYF. In DNA, the CDR3 is TGTGCCAGCAACGATGGGGAGGAGACCCAGTACTTC. This chain links TRBV9 with TRBJ2-5; TRBD2 might be the D (5 bases). The CDR3 extends over 12 amino acids. V was clipped by 6 bases and J by 5 bases, with 11 bases between them. Germline CDR1 is SGDLS and CDR2 is YYNGEE.

This rearrangement joins TRBV10-1 to TRBJ2-7, with 8 positions matching TRBD2. CDR1 WNHNN and CDR2 SYGVQD come from the germline V gene (reference sequence). J lost 0 bases, V lost 3 bases, and 4 bases had no gene match. CDR3 length equals 15 residues. CDR3 nucleotide sequence: TGCGCCAGCAGTGACCTCGGGACTAGCTCCTACGAGCAGTACTTC. It is translated as CASSDLGTSSYEQYF.

The V and J genes are TRBV18 and TRBJ1-1; maybe TRBD1 (5 bases). CDR1 KGHSH and CDR2 LQKENI come from the germline V gene. The V end was cut by 4 bases, the J end by 4 bases, with 16 bases between. The CDR3 is 15 residues long. CDR3 region: CASSRTDSGGTEAFF. Here the CDR3 DNA reads TGTGCCAGCTCACGAACAGACTCGGGGGGCACTGAAGCTTTCTTT.

The V and J genes are TRBV2 and TRBJ2-5, with TRBD2 matching 10 bases. The ends lost 1 base at V and 4 bases at J; junction bases unmatched: 6. From germline, CDR1 is SNHLY and CDR2 FYNNEI. The CDR3 has 16 amino acids. The CDR3 nucleotides are TGTGCCAGCAGTGAAGGGAGCGGGAGGGCGCGAGAGACCCAGTACTTC. Translation gives CASSEGSGRARETQYF.

This clone has a single count. This rearrangement joins TRBV6-2 or TRBV6-3 to TRBJ1-5; TRBD1 might be the D (5 bases). The V gene lost 2 bases and the J gene lost 6 bases, with 11 bases spanning the gap. CDR1 is MNHEY, CDR2 SVGEGT, per germline. This CDR3 has 14 residues. The CDR3 bases are TGTGCCAGCAGTTACGGGGCAGGGATTCAGCCCCAGCATTTT. Encoded protein: CASSYGAGIQPQHF.

The chain combines TRBV3-1 (or the pseudogene TRBV3-2) with TRBJ1-1; 9 positions agree with TRBD1. Germline CDR1 is LGHDT and CDR2 is YNNKEL (reference sequence). With V trimmed by 4 bases and J by 2 bases, 2 bases remained unmatched. This CDR3 contains 14 residues. CDR3 in amino acids: CASSRQGENTEAFF. The CDR3 bases are TGTGCCAGCAGCCGACAGGGGGAAAACACTGAAGCTTTCTTT.